This is a list of T cell receptor beta chains from one sample in a study of T-cell reconstitution after alpha-beta-depleted transplantation in children. Each CDR3 protein is one row after TCRdb ran MiXCR on the PCR reads. This table holds 190,000 or so distinct CDR3 sequences, about 6.4% found once. The material sequenced was PBMCs from the stem cell graft donor, taken from the stem cell graft. These receptors all stem from a human donor who donated a stem cell graft to a child with Wiskott-Aldrich syndrome. CDR3s include the opening cysteine and the closing phenylalanine or tryptophan. The D gene is left open where the match is weak. The listing skips clone size in some rows; elsewhere it reads once, few, many or a size class.

clone_size j_call cdr3_length d_call v_call cdr3_nt cdr3_aa
NA TRBJ2-7 16 NA TRBV4-1 TGCGCCAGCAGCCAAGAATTGTCGCAGGGCCCCTACGAGCAGTACTTC CASSQELSQGPYEQYF
few TRBJ2-7 12 NA TRBV4-1 TGCGCCAGCAGCCAGAGGACGGATGAGCAGTACTTC CASSQRTDEQYF
few TRBJ2-1 17 TRBD2 TRBV7-6 TGTGCCAGCAGCTTAGTTGAGACTAGCGGGGGGGGCAATGAGCAGTTCTTC CASSLVETSGGGNEQFF
many TRBJ2-1 13 NA TRBV20-1 TGCAGTGCTAGCAGTTTTGACCGGCGGGACGAGTTCTTC CSASSFDRRDEFF
NA TRBJ2-7 20 NA TRBV11-2 TGTGCCAGCAGCTTAGGCAGGGACGGCCATCCAGAGAGAGGGGCTTGGGAGCAGTACTTC CASSLGRDGHPERGAWEQYF
few TRBJ2-7 11 NA TRBV30 TGTGCCTGGAGTGGGAGCTACGAGCAGTACTTC CAWSGSYEQYF
many TRBJ2-7 15 TRBD1 TRBV5-5 TGTGCCAGCAGCTCTCTAACCGGGACAGTCTACGAGCAGTACTTC CASSSLTGTVYEQYF
NA TRBJ2-7 16 TRBD2 TRBV7-9 TGTGCCAGCAGCCGAGGGACTAGCGGGAGTCAGTACGAGCAGTACTTC CASSRGTSGSQYEQYF
many TRBJ1-5 13 TRBD1 TRBV5-5 TGTGCCAGCAGCTACACATTAGGACAGGTCTGGCATTTT CASSYTLGQVWHF
many TRBJ2-7 13 TRBD1 TRBV14 TGCGCCAGCAGCCCTGGACAGGGGCGCGAGCAGTACTTC CASSPGQGREQYF
few TRBJ1-5 14 NA TRBV24-1 TGTGCCACCAGTGAAACAGGATTCAATCAGCCCCAGCATTTT CATSETGFNQPQHF
few TRBJ2-7 12 NA TRBV7-9 TGTGCCAGCAGCGCTGACACCTACGAGCAGTACTTC CASSADTYEQYF
NA TRBJ2-1 15 NA TRBV7-6 TGTGCCAGCAGCTTAGTTCAGGAGGGCGGGGATGAGCAGTTCTTC CASSLVQEGGDEQFF
many TRBJ1-1 14 TRBD1 TRBV20-1 TGCAGTGCTAGTCCGACAGGGGTCCGAAACCAAGCTTTCTTT CSASPTGVRNQAFF
many TRBJ1-5 13 TRBD1 TRBV7-8 TGTGCCAGCAGCTATGACAGGGTTCAGCCCCAGCATTTT CASSYDRVQPQHF
many TRBJ1-4 14 TRBD1 TRBV29-1 TGCAGCGGGGGGACAGACTCAACTAATGAAAAACTGTTTTTT CSGGTDSTNEKLFF